This T cell receptor beta chain originates from a study of vaccination and CD4 T cells after COVID-19. About the research overall: The makeup of the convalescents was six males and four females, two of them Hispanic.

This clonotype was counted only a few times. The antigen is unknown. The Oncomine TCR Beta short-read assay generated sequence data from the DNA of cultured CD4+ T cells. TCRdb recomputed calls from the PCR reads with MiXCR, one row per CDR3 protein. The sample records 6,700 or so distinct CDR3 sequences, less than 55% being singletons. Documented treatment: approximately nine-day PBMC culture with coronavirus spike peptide pools or control peptides (ViraFEST assay). Ahead of the COVID-19 pandemic (2011-2018), the CD4+ T cells of the unexposed donor were collected. The culture of 1.5 million to 2 million PBMCs per well included approximately 10 IU/ml IL-2 and around 10 ug/ml peptide pools. Half of the medium was exchanged for fresh IL-2 medium, first on day 3 and then on day 7. The sample consisted of CD4+ T cells from blood, cultured in vitro. The clonotype originates from a human donor in good health.

For the CDR3, the DNA is TGTGCCAGCAGATTTGGTTCGTTCGTACCTGAAGCTTTCTTT. Translation gives CASRFGSFVPEAFF. The chain is built from TRBV6-2 or TRBV6-3 and TRBJ1-1; no firm D call. The CDR3 runs 14 residues. The V gene lost 6 bases and the J gene lost 6 bases, with 17 bases spanning the gap. CDR1 and CDR2 (germline): MNHEY, SVGEGT.